Each of the 10 T cell receptor beta chains below was sequenced from the same sample in a study of T cell repertoires in cytomegalovirus infection. TCRdb re-analysed the reads in MiXCR, keeping a single row per CDR3 protein. Seen here are 700,000 to 900,000 distinct CDR3 sequences, under 35% observed once, and the top ten hold about an eighth. Their antigen targets remain unknown. The sample in question was cultured CD8+ T cells from PBMCs, obtained from culture after CMV antigen stimulation. These receptors originate from a human donor in good health (CMV status not recorded). Some clones in this sample may be carry-over from other donors' samples.

The V call is TRBV19, the J call TRBJ2-7; 7 positions match TRBD2. CDR3 length: 13 amino acids. The V gene's germline CDR1 is LNHDA and CDR2 SQIVND (reference sequence). Trimming removed 4 bases from V and 3 bases from J; junction bases left unmatched: 3. CDR3 sequence: CASSTGLFYEQYF. The CDR3 region has the DNA TGTGCCAGTAGTACGGGACTATTCTACGAGCAGTACTTC.

About this clonotype: The conserved phenylalanine or tryptophan normally closing the CDR3 is absent here, so this likely arose from a read error. This chain connects TRBV7-3 to TRBJ2-5, with D possibly TRBD2 on 6 matching bases. Per germline, CDR1 SGHTA and CDR2 FQGTGA. The CDR3 totals 16 residues. Trimming took off 5 bases at V and 1 base at J, with 17 bases between the two ends. CDR3 protein: CASSPAGFPGQETQYL. The CDR3, as DNA: TGTGCCAGCAGCCCTGCGGGGTTTCCGGGCCAAGAGACCCAGTACCTC.

This clonotype was observed a single time. A much larger clone differs by one base, so this may be a read error. The chain has TRBV7-2 and TRBJ1-1; D is unclear. V lost 6 bases and J 1 base, leaving 18 bases between the germline ends. Germline loops: CDR1 SGHTA, CDR2 FQGNSA. The CDR3 sequence is 16 residues long. The CDR3 here is CASRFLQISPNTEAFF. In nucleotides, the CDR3 is TGTGCCAGCAGGTTCTTACAGATATCCCCGAACACTGAAGCTTTCTTT.

This clonotype was seen more than once but under ten times. V and J are TRBV27 and TRBJ1-2; D perhaps matches TRBD1 (6 bases). Germline CDR1 reads MNHEY; CDR2 reads SMNVEV (reference sequence). The ends were cut back, 3 bases at V and 7 bases at J, with 15 bases in the middle. The CDR3 sequence is 14 residues long. The CDR3 region has the DNA TGTGCCAGCAGTTTTCGGAGGGGGTACTCTGGCTACACCTTC. It translates to CASSFRRGYSGYTF.

The rearrangement links TRBV7-2 to TRBJ2-2; D remains unclear. Germline loops: CDR1 SGHTA, CDR2 FQGNSA. Trimming took off 5 bases at V and 8 bases at J, with 12 bases between the two ends. There are 13 residues in the CDR3. The CDR3 spells CASSPSARGELFF. The DNA of the CDR3 is TGTGCCAGCAGCCCGTCGGCGCGAGGGGAGCTGTTTTTT.

There are a few counts of this clonotype. CDR3 region: CASTGTSGENGNEQFF. CDR3 bases: TGTGCCAGCACCGGGACTAGCGGGGAAAACGGGAATGAGCAGTTCTTC. The gene calls are TRBV5-4 and TRBJ2-1; 13 bases map to TRBD2. Germline V gives CDR1 SGHNT, CDR2 YYREEE (reference sequence). The junction had 10 bases not matched to a gene; V was cut back by 6 bases and J by 7 bases. The CDR3 is made up of 16 amino acids.

The CDR3: CSADRDRDGYGYTF. The CDR3 DNA is TGCAGCGCCGACCGGGACAGGGATGGCTATGGCTACACCTTC. This chain uses TRBV29-1 with TRBJ1-2; 9 bases fit TRBD1. The germline gives CDR1 SQVTM, CDR2 ANQGSEA. The CDR3 spans 14 residues. J gave up 4 bases and V 7 bases, and 10 bases lay outside the gene matches. The complete variable domain, with remaining parts taken from reference TRBV29-1 and TRBJ1-2, reads SAVISQKPSRDICQRGTSLTIQCQVDSQVTMMFWYRQQPGQSLTLIATANQGSEATYESGFVIDKFPISRPNLTFSTLTVSNMSPEDSSIYLCSADRDRDGYGYTFGSGTRLTVV.

In its sample, this clonotype was seen a few times. This chain connects TRBV12-3 or TRBV12-4 to TRBJ2-2; D uncertain. This CDR3 contains 13 residues. V gave up 3 bases and J gave up 8 bases, with 10 bases separating them. The CDR3 region has the DNA TGTGCCAGCAGTTTGGGCGGTCGGGGGGAGCTGTTTTTT. As protein: CASSLGGRGELFF.

The chain combines TRBV7-9 with TRBJ1-6; D uncertain. V was clipped by 5 bases and J by 7 bases, with 9 bases between them. Germline V lookup: CDR1 SEHNR, CDR2 FQNEAQ (reference sequence). The length of the CDR3 is 13 residues. The CDR3 spells CASSPSPNSPLHF. The DNA for the CDR3 is TGTGCCAGCAGCCCCAGTCCCAATTCACCCCTCCACTTT.

The sample holds a few counts of this clonotype. The chain links TRBV6-1 to TRBJ1-2; the D is unclear. Per germline, CDR1 MNHNS and CDR2 SASEGT. V shed 0 bases and J shed 3 bases, with 14 bases lying between them. CDR3 size: 16 residues. The CDR3 spells CASSEARSGGDYGYTF. Here the CDR3 DNA reads TGTGCCAGCAGTGAAGCCCGCTCGGGTGGGGACTATGGCTACACCTTC.